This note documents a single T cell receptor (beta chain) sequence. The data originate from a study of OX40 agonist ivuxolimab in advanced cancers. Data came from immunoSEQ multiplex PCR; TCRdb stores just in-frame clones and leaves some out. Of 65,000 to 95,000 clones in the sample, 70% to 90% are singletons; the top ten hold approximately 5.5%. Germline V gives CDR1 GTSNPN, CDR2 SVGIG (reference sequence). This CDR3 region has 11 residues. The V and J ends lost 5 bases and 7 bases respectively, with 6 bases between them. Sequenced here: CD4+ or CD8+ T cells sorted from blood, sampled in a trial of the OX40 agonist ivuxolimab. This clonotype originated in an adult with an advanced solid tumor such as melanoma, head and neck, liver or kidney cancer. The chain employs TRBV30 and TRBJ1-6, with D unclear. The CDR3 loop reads CAWSENSPLHF. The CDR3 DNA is TGTGCCTGGTCAGAGAATTCACCCCTCCACTTT. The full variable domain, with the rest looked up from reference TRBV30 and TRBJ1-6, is SQTIHQWPATLVQPVGSPLSLECTVEGTSNPNLYWYRQAAGRGLQLLFYSVGIGQISSEVPQNLSASRPQDRQFILSSKKLLLSDSGFYLCAWSENSPLHFGNGTRLTVT.